This T cell receptor beta chain was obtained from a study of T cell responses to AZD1222 COVID-19 vaccine. Findings of the study overall: Spike-specific TCR repertoires showed rising breadth and depth after two AZD1222 doses. Donors skewed white British and female; clonal diversity was possibly underestimated. The span of vaccine-associated CD4 TCRs extended across spike, with dominance at 160-218 and 743-854.

There are 15 residues in the CDR3. V dropped 2 bases and J dropped 6 bases, with 16 bases sitting between them. Germline CDR1 reads MDHEN; CDR2 reads SYDVKM. As regards this clone: What it binds is not known.

The protocol was immunoSEQ multiplex PCR, while the TCRdb copy is restricted to in-frame clones and leaves out a portion. Found here are about 76,000 clones, 60% to 85% of them singletons; the top ten hold roughly 29%. The sample was peripheral blood, taken 28 days after the second dose of the MenACWY control vaccine. The V call is TRBV28, the J call TRBJ1-2; D perhaps matches TRBD1 (6 bases). The sequence was collected from an adult who received the MenACWY meningococcal vaccine as a control. The CDR3 is CASSLGGASLNGYTF. DNA of the CDR3: TGTGCCAGCAGTTTAGGGGGGGCGAGTCTGAATGGCTACACCTTC.